This TCR beta chain is from a study of control samples from healthy donors and cancer patients (dated by TCRdb to about 2020). From the cysteine up to the phenylalanine, the CDR3 has a length of 13 residues. The DNA shown is the 39-base CDR3, in frame from base 1. The V end loses 5 bases and the J end loses 4 bases, and a stretch of 11 bases separates them. The germline V gene (reference sequence) yields LNHDA for CDR1 and SQIVND for CDR2. To prepare the library, the immunoSEQ multiplex PCR assay was applied. Drawn from immuneACCESS, this table holds only the in-frame rearrangements with V and J called that TCRdb kept. Clones are partly lost; checked studies trace under half to an unresolved V gene and leave the rest unexplained. The sample table shows about 150,000 clones, and approximately 94% are seen once. The ten largest clones represent approximately 5.5% of the sample. About this clone: Its antigen is currently not known. Per-base qualities were not stored, and no clone one base away is much larger.

The chain joins TRBV19 to TRBJ1-1; the D gene is perhaps TRBD1, on 6 matching bases. The sequencing sample was made of blood. The TCR was taken from a middle-aged man in good health. The CDR3 region reads CASSYGGPTEAFF. Here is the DNA: TGTGCCAGTAGTTACGGGGGCCCCACTGAAGCTTTCTTT.